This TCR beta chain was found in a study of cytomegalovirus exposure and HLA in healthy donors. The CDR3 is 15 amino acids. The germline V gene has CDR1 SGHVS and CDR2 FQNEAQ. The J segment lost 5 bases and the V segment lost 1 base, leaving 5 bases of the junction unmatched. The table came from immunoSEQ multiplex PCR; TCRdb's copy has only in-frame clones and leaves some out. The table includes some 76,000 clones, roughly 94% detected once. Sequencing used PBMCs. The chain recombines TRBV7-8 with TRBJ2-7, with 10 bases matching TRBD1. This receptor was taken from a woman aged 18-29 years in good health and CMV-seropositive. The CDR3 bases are TGTGCCAGCAGCTTAGTCGGGACAGGGGTGCACGAGCAGTACTTC. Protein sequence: CASSLVGTGVHEQYF.